This TCR beta chain stems from a study of blood T cell repertoires in COVID-19. As for the study in general: Some COVID-19 samples were acute and others convalescent; all came from the United States, Italy and Spain. T cells, B-cell-depleted T cells, or PBMCs provided the cDNA or gDNA that served as material.

The germline V gene encodes CDR1 MGHDK and CDR2 SYGVNS. The CDR3 extends over 15 amino acids. J gave up 4 bases and V 6 bases, and 2 bases lay outside the gene matches. Sequenced by immunoSEQ multiplex PCR; TCRdb stores in-frame clones only, minus some. In the table there are about 150,000 clones, about 78% of which are singletons. The V and J genes are TRBV25-1 and TRBJ2-3; 15 positions match TRBD2. Material: peripheral blood. The sequence was obtained from a man in his sixties who had recovered from COVID-19. CDR3 residues: CASRGTSGGPDTQYF. CDR3 coding DNA: TGTGCCAGCAGAGGGACTAGCGGGGGGCCAGATACGCAGTATTTT. Looking up the rest from reference TRBV25-1 and TRBJ2-3 gives the full variable domain: EADIYQTPRYLVIGTGKKITLECSQTMGHDKMYWYQQDPGMELHLIHYSYGVNSTEKGDLSSESTVSRIRTEHFPLTLESARPSHTSQYLCASRGTSGGPDTQYFGPGTRLTVL.